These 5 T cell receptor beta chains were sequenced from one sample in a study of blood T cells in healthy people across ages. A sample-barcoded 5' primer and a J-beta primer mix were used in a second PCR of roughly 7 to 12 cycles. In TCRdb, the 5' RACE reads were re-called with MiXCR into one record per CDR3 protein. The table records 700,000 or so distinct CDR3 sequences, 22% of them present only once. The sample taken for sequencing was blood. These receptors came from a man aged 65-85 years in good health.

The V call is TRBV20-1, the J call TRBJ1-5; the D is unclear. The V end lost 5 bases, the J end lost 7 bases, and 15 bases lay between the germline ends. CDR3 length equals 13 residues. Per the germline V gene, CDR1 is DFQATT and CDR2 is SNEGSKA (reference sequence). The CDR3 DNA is TGCAGTGCTGGGCGCGAGGGTAAACAGCCCCAGCATTTT. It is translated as CSAGREGKQPQHF.

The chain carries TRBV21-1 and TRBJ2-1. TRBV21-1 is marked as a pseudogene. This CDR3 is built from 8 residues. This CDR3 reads CASPDGVF. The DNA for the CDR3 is TGTGCCAGCCCAGACGGGGTCTTC.

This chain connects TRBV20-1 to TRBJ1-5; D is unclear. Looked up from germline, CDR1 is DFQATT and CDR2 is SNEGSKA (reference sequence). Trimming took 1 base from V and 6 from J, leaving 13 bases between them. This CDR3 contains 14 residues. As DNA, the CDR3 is TGCAGTGCTAGAGTTGCGACGCGAGGTCAGCCCCAGCATTTT. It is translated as CSARVATRGQPQHF.

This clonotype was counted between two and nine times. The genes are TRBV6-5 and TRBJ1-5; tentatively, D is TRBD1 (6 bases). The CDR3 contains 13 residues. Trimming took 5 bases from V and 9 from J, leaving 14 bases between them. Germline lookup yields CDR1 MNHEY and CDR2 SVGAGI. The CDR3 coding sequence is TGTGCCAGCAGTCCAGGGGAGGGCGGGCCCCAGCATTTT. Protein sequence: CASSPGEGGPQHF.

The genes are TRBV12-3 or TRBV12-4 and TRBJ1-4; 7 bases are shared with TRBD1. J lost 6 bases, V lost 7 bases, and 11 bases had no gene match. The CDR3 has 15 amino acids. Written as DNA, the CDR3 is TGTGCCAGCATCCAAGACGGACAGGCTTATGAAAAACTGTTTTTT. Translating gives CASIQDGQAYEKLFF.